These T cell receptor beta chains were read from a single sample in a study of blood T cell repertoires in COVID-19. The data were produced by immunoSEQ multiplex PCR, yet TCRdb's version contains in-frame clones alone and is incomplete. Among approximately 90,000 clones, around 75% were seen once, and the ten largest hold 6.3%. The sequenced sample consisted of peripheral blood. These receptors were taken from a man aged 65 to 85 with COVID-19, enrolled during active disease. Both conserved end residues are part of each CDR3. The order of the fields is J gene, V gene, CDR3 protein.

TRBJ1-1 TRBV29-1 CSVSMGQGGTEAFF
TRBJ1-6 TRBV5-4 CASSLEGLGGTLHF
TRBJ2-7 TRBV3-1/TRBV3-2 CASSQSRTGAVF
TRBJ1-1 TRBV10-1 CASSEGRAVEAFF
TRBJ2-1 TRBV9 CASSSRGQSSYNEQFF
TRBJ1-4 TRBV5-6 CASSTERDEKLFF
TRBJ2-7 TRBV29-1 CSVSGGYYYEQYF
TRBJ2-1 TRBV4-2 CASSQSPNPLLAEQFF
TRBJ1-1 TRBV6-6 CASSYYQKNTEAFF
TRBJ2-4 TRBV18 CASSAGTRDIQYF
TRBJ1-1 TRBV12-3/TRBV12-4 CASSWGRTEAFF
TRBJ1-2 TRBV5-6 CASRGTGNYGYTF
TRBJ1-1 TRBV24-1 CATSDPRGGRGEAFF
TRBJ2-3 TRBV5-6 CASSIDRFWGDTQYF
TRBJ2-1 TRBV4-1 CASSQAPTVTGVNEQFF
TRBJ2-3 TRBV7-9 CASSLASGGPSTDTQYF
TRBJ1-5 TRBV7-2 CASSVGQGRNQPQHF
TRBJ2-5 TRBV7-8 CASSLEGVGETQYF
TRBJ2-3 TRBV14 CANSGGAADTQYF
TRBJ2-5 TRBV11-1 CASSPRGGGAKETQYF
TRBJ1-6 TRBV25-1 CASSDPQGAAPLHF
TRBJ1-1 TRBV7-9 CASSRQGADTEAFF
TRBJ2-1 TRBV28 CASSLSGNSYNEQFF
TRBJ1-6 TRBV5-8 CASSRDSINSPLHF
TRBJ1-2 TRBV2 CASSLRGSGYGYTF
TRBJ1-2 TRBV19 CASTPQGVYYGYTF
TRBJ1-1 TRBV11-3 CASSRREPTEAFF
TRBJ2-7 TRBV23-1 CASSQSFRDNHYEQYF
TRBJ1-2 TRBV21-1 CASSKADRKRTPLYGYTF
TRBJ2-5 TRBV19 CASSIGTSYGLQETQYF
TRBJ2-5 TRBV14 CASSLKLAGGETQYF
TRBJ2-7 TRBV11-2 CASSLAPGSYEQYF
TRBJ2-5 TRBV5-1 CASSPRDSGETQYF
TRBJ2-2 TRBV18 CASSRLAAGDTGELFF
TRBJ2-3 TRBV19 CASSTRGGAGDTQYF
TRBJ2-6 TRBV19 CAGETSGANVLTF
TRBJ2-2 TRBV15 CATSRLGTGELFF
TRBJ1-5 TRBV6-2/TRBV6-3 CASSYETGGNQPQHF
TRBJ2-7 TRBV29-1 CSVVTGNYEQYF
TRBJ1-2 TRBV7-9 CASSLLGEAGGYTF
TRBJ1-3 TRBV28 CASSSTARSGNTIYF
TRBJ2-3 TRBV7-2 CASSWTSGAQGTQYF
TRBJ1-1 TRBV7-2 CASSLQPGQGLTAFF
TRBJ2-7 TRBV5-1 CASSLWQGVSYEQYF
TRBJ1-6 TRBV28 CASSLLDRGDSPLHF
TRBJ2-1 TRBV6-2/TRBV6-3 CASSTGLAGGLGDNEQFF
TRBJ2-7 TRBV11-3 CASSLDPRRGDEQYF
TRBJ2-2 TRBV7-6 CASSLPGSGPLTGELFF
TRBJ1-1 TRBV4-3 CASSQEQGMNTEAFF
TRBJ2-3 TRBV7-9 CASSSQRERTDTQYF
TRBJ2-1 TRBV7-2 CASSLRRLAGDNEQFF